This is a list of T cell receptor beta chains from one sample in a study of blood T cells in healthy people across ages. TCRdb redid the calling of the 5' RACE reads with MiXCR, one entry per CDR3 protein. The table lists about 640,000 distinct CDR3 sequences, approximately 30% of them singletons. Input material: blood. The receptor source for this set is a woman aged 80 or over in good health. Each CDR3 is given without its conserved first and last residue. Fields, in order: V gene, J gene, CDR3 protein.

v_gene: TRBV20-1; j_gene: TRBJ2-1; CDR3aa: SASPGGGLANEQF
v_gene: TRBV27; j_gene: TRBJ2-7; CDR3aa: ASSRGGALLNEQY
v_gene: TRBV20-1; j_gene: TRBJ2-3; CDR3aa: SAQTLTGTSGGPIYDTQY
v_gene: TRBV9; j_gene: TRBJ1-1; CDR3aa: ASSDPRQANTEAF
v_gene: TRBV4-2; j_gene: TRBJ1-5; CDR3aa: ASSQTKGTGGQPQH
v_gene: TRBV4-2; j_gene: TRBJ1-1; CDR3aa: ASSQEDPDTEAF
v_gene: TRBV27; j_gene: TRBJ2-7; CDR3aa: ASSLWQGINEQY
v_gene: TRBV28; j_gene: TRBJ2-1; CDR3aa: ASSLVAVSYNEQF
v_gene: TRBV5-6; j_gene: TRBJ1-2; CDR3aa: ASNVGQANYGYT
v_gene: TRBV7-2; j_gene: TRBJ1-5; CDR3aa: ASSFSTGGQPQH
v_gene: TRBV7-2; j_gene: TRBJ2-1; CDR3aa: ASSPGLGTYNEQF
v_gene: TRBV14; j_gene: TRBJ1-2; CDR3aa: ASSQGSQQHGYT
v_gene: TRBV20-1; j_gene: TRBJ2-3; CDR3aa: SADPGASPTDTQY
v_gene: TRBV5-4; j_gene: TRBJ2-3; CDR3aa: ASSLQATDTQY
v_gene: TRBV30; j_gene: TRBJ1-4; CDR3aa: AWSVRGQAWEKLF
v_gene: TRBV15; j_gene: TRBJ2-7; CDR3aa: ATSRAGQGGNEQY
v_gene: TRBV24-1; j_gene: TRBJ2-3; CDR3aa: ATSDSDTQY
v_gene: TRBV24-1; j_gene: TRBJ2-5; CDR3aa: ATKRSAIRIQETQY
v_gene: TRBV7-9; j_gene: TRBJ2-7; CDR3aa: ASSSGGAGLSEQY
v_gene: TRBV29-1; j_gene: TRBJ2-5; CDR3aa: SVVLGEETQY
v_gene: TRBV5-6; j_gene: TRBJ2-2; CDR3aa: ASSLYTGGPGELF
v_gene: TRBV5-1; j_gene: TRBJ1-2; CDR3aa: ASSLAGTGGHYT
v_gene: TRBV2; j_gene: TRBJ2-3; CDR3aa: ASSGQGLAATDTQY
v_gene: TRBV30; j_gene: TRBJ1-2; CDR3aa: AWALQGGHYGYT
v_gene: TRBV7-2; j_gene: TRBJ2-3; CDR3aa: ASSLDFARSSTDTQY
v_gene: TRBV29-1; j_gene: TRBJ2-1; CDR3aa: SVVRDRGREQF
v_gene: TRBV10-3; j_gene: TRBJ2-7; CDR3aa: AITPGGQAREQY
v_gene: TRBV9; j_gene: TRBJ2-1; CDR3aa: ASGALMAGGINEQF
v_gene: TRBV20-1; j_gene: TRBJ2-1; CDR3aa: SATRGTLNNEQF
v_gene: TRBV5-1; j_gene: TRBJ2-5; CDR3aa: ASSLDQTGETQY
v_gene: TRBV6-6; j_gene: TRBJ1-2; CDR3aa: ASSYFRAANYGYT
v_gene: TRBV4-1; j_gene: TRBJ2-7; CDR3aa: ASSQWRDDSYEQY
v_gene: TRBV5-6; j_gene: TRBJ1-5; CDR3aa: ASSLAPPRLGDQPQH
v_gene: TRBV7-3; j_gene: TRBJ2-6; CDR3aa: ASSPPGLESGANVLT
v_gene: TRBV28; j_gene: TRBJ1-4; CDR3aa: ASLGTSFSTNEKLF
v_gene: TRBV28; j_gene: TRBJ2-5; CDR3aa: ASSLSGGDANEQY
v_gene: TRBV13; j_gene: TRBJ1-3; CDR3aa: ASRHMNRGSGNTIY